Listed below are T cell receptor beta chains from one sample, sequenced in a study of blood T cells in healthy people across ages. TCRdb fed the 5' RACE reads into MiXCR, producing one record per CDR3 protein. The data contain about a million distinct CDR3 sequences, just over 50% of them singletons. Sequencing input: blood. The receptor set was obtained from a woman aged 60-75 years in good health. Each CDR3 is given with its conserved first and last residue. Fields, in order: clone size, J gene, V gene, D gene, CDR3 protein, CDR3 DNA. D genes are given only for firm matches. The size of a clone is reported for some rows only, either as once, few or many, or as a class for expanded clones.

>few|TRBJ2-3|TRBV7-2|-
CASSLARGLYTDTQYF
TGTGCCAGCAGCTTAGCTCGGGGACTTTACACAGATACGCAGTATTTT
>-|TRBJ2-7|TRBV20-1|-
CSAQSPSAGSSYEQYF
TGCAGTGCGCAAAGTCCCTCGGCTGGGTCAAGCTACGAGCAGTACTTC
>few|TRBJ2-3|TRBV6-2/TRBV6-3|TRBD2
CASKAGTSDTDTQYF
TGTGCCAGCAAAGCCGGGACTAGCGACACGGATACGCAGTATTTT
>few|TRBJ2-7|TRBV20-1|-
CSASSLSGAYEQYF
TGCAGTGCTAGCTCCCTTTCAGGGGCCTACGAGCAGTACTTC
>few|TRBJ1-6|TRBV6-5|TRBD1
CASSYSGQINSPLHF
TGTGCCAGCAGTTACTCGGGACAGATAAATTCACCCCTCCACTTT
>few|TRBJ2-7|TRBV29-1|TRBD2
CSVEAGLAGGEQYF
TGCAGCGTTGAAGCCGGACTAGCGGGAGGCGAGCAGTACTTC
>-|TRBJ2-1|TRBV7-2|-
CASSLFEEQFF
TGTGCCAGCAGCTTATTTGAGGAGCAGTTCTTC
>-|TRBJ1-2|TRBV10-2|TRBD1
CASSAGQPTYGYTF
TGCGCCAGCAGTGCGGGACAGCCCACCTATGGCTACACCTTC
>-|TRBJ2-1|TRBV2|TRBD2
CASRTGTNHEQFF
TGTGCCAGCAGAACCGGGACTAACCATGAGCAGTTCTTC
>-|TRBJ1-2|TRBV29-1|-
CSVGEEYGYTF
TGCAGCGTTGGCGAGGAATATGGCTACACCTTC
>few|TRBJ1-6|TRBV6-5|-
CASQGPNSPLHF
TGTGCCAGCCAGGGCCCAAATTCACCCCTCCACTTT
>-|TRBJ2-5|TRBV5-1|TRBD2
CASSLEASGRTQYF
TGCGCCAGCAGCTTGGAGGCCAGCGGGAGGACCCAGTACTTC
>-|TRBJ2-1|TRBV20-1|TRBD2
CSARSGLDRSYNEQFF
TGCAGTGCTAGATCCGGACTAGACCGCTCCTACAATGAGCAGTTCTTC
>-|TRBJ1-1|TRBV4-2|-
CASSQVRSEAEAFF
TGTGCCAGCAGCCAAGTTCGCAGCGAAGCTGAAGCTTTCTTT
>-|TRBJ2-7|TRBV27|TRBD1
CASSLLGTGANRYEQYF
TGTGCCAGCAGTCTCCTAGGGACAGGGGCTAACAGATACGAGCAGTACTTC
>-|TRBJ2-3|TRBV2|-
CASRGGRTDTQYF
TGTGCCAGCAGGGGGGGCCGTACAGATACGCAGTATTTT
>-|TRBJ1-6|TRBV28|-
CASSDRDRPYNSPLHF
TGTGCCAGCAGCGACCGGGACCGTCCTTATAATTCACCCCTCCACTTT
>-|TRBJ2-7|TRBV4-3|-
CASSQSRLAYEQYF
TGCGCCAGCAGCCAATCCCGACTAGCCTACGAGCAGTACTTC
>few|TRBJ2-7|TRBV29-1|TRBD2
CSVAELAEYEQYF
TGCAGCGTTGCAGAGCTAGCGGAGTACGAGCAGTACTTC
>few|TRBJ2-3|TRBV2|TRBD1
CAIRDRHTDTQYF
TGTGCCATCCGGGACAGGCACACAGATACGCAGTATTTT
>few|TRBJ2-7|TRBV9|-
CASSVDSNYEQYF
TGTGCCAGCAGCGTAGACTCGAATTACGAGCAGTACTTC
>-|TRBJ2-7|TRBV6-1|-
CASQAVHIGSEQYF
TGTGCCAGCCAGGCGGTACACATAGGATCCGAGCAGTACTTC
>few|TRBJ2-5|TRBV4-1|TRBD1
CASSQDPGTGGERETQYF
TGCGCCAGCAGCCAAGATCCCGGGACAGGGGGCGAGCGAGAGACCCAGTACTTC
>few|TRBJ2-1|TRBV6-5|-
CASSYAGEQFF
TGTGCCAGCAGTTACGCAGGCGAGCAGTTCTTC
>few|TRBJ2-3|TRBV3-1|TRBD2
CASSASSGLTTDTQYF
TGTGCCAGCAGCGCCTCCTCGGGACTAACGACAGATACGCAGTATTTT
>-|TRBJ1-2|TRBV4-1|-
CASSQDPGANFRGYTF
TGCGCCAGCAGCCAAGACCCGGGGGCGAACTTTCGGGGCTACACCTTC
>-|TRBJ1-2|TRBV3-1|TRBD1
CASSQGPGQAYGYTF
TGTGCCAGCAGCCAAGGCCCGGGACAGGCATATGGCTACACCTTC
>few|TRBJ2-2|TRBV6-2/TRBV6-3|-
CASSYGGNTGELFF
TGTGCCAGCAGTTACGGGGGGAACACCGGGGAGCTGTTTTTT
>-|TRBJ2-1|TRBV12-3/TRBV12-4|-
CASSWGPGNNEQFF
TGTGCCAGCAGTTGGGGCCCTGGGAACAATGAGCAGTTCTTC
>-|TRBJ2-3|TRBV7-2|TRBD2
CASSYGLAETQQADTQYF
TGTGCCAGCAGCTACGGACTAGCGGAAACTCAGCAGGCAGATACGCAGTATTTT
>-|TRBJ2-1|TRBV20-1|-
CSARDSAGADEQFF
TGCAGTGCTAGAGATTCCGCGGGGGCCGATGAGCAGTTCTTC
>-|TRBJ2-7|TRBV6-2/TRBV6-3|-
CASSSNRGGLYEQYF
TGTGCCAGCAGCTCCAACAGGGGGGGCCTCTACGAGCAGTACTTC
>few|TRBJ2-3|TRBV7-9|-
CASTPTGAQPPTDTQYF
TGTGCCAGCACCCCGACCGGGGCCCAACCTCCCACAGATACGCAGTATTTT
>-|TRBJ2-7|TRBV20-1|-
CSARGGQYYEQYF
TGCAGTGCTAGGGGGGGACAGTACTACGAGCAGTACTTC
>few|TRBJ2-3|TRBV25-1|-
CASSADSGADTQYF
TGTGCCAGCAGTGCGGATTCAGGGGCAGATACGCAGTATTTT
>-|TRBJ2-7|TRBV27|-
CASSLSILYEQYF
TGTGCCAGCAGTTTATCGATCCTATACGAGCAGTACTTC
>-|TRBJ1-5|TRBV28|-
CVGGRVHSNQPQHF
TGTGTCGGGGGACGGGTGCATAGCAATCAGCCCCAGCATTTT
>-|TRBJ2-7|TRBV5-1|TRBD2
CASSLASGSSGNEQYF
TGCGCCAGCAGCTTGGCCAGCGGGAGTTCAGGCAATGAGCAGTACTTC
>-|TRBJ2-1|TRBV12-5|TRBD2
CASGWATQGLAGVNEQFF
TGTGCTAGTGGTTGGGCCACCCAGGGACTAGCGGGAGTTAATGAGCAGTTCTTC
>-|TRBJ2-5|TRBV18|-
CASSPQEWSQETQYF
TGTGCCAGCTCACCACAGGAGTGGTCCCAAGAGACCCAGTACTTC
>-|TRBJ2-7|TRBV6-5|-
CASSFGRSYNEQYF
TGTGCCAGCAGTTTCGGACGGTCCTACAATGAGCAGTACTTC
>-|TRBJ2-7|TRBV15|-
CATSRDYARYNEQYF
TGTGCCACCAGCAGAGATTACGCTCGCTACAATGAGCAGTACTTC
>-|TRBJ2-7|TRBV2|TRBD2
CASLVGGLIDEQYF
TGTGCCAGCCTCGTCGGGGGGTTAATTGACGAGCAGTACTTC
>-|TRBJ1-4|TRBV7-2|-
CASSLAGFNEKLFF
TGTGCCAGCAGCTTAGCGGGTTTTAATGAAAAACTGTTTTTT
>-|TRBJ2-5|TRBV12-3/TRBV12-4|TRBD1
CASSPGTGGRETQYF
TGTGCCAGCAGCCCCGGGACAGGGGGCCGAGAGACCCAGTACTTC
>few|TRBJ2-6|TRBV5-1|-
CASSLTHGSSGANVLTF
TGCGCCAGCAGCTTGACGCACGGTAGCTCTGGGGCCAACGTCCTGACTTTC
>few|TRBJ2-3|TRBV7-9|TRBD2
CASGQASGSYDTQYF
TGTGCCAGCGGCCAGGCTAGCGGGAGTTATGATACGCAGTATTTT
>few|TRBJ2-3|TRBV5-1|-
CASSVGGSDTQYF
TGCGCCAGCAGCGTAGGTGGATCCGATACGCAGTATTTT
>-|TRBJ2-1|TRBV20-1|-
CSGLLELAGRWSYNEQFF
TGCAGCGGACTGCTAGAGCTCGCGGGCCGGTGGTCCTACAATGAGCAGTTCTTC
>few|TRBJ2-3|TRBV13|TRBD1
CASSLQLGTGVDTQYF
TGTGCCAGCAGCCTGCAATTGGGGACAGGGGTAGATACGCAGTATTTT
>-|TRBJ2-1|TRBV5-1|TRBD2
CASSPNSGSSYNEQFF
TGCGCCAGCAGCCCCAACAGCGGGAGCTCCTACAATGAGCAGTTCTTC
>few|TRBJ2-3|TRBV15|-
CATSRKPQGTDTQYF
TGTGCCACCAGCAGAAAACCCCAGGGCACAGATACGCAGTATTTT
>few|TRBJ2-1|TRBV2|TRBD2
CASSELRAGAVNEQFF
TGTGCCAGCAGTGAACTTCGAGCGGGAGCGGTAAATGAGCAGTTCTTC
>-|TRBJ1-5|TRBV28|-
CATGIQSNQPQHF
TGTGCTACAGGGATCCAAAGCAATCAGCCCCAGCATTTT
>-|TRBJ2-1|TRBV20-1|TRBD2
CSAEGGLAVNNEQFF
TGCAGTGCTGAGGGGGGACTAGCGGTCAACAATGAGCAGTTCTTC
>-|TRBJ1-6|TRBV27|TRBD1
CASSGQGRRRSPLHF
TGTGCCAGCAGTGGACAGGGAAGACGGAGATCACCCCTCCACTTT